Below, one T cell receptor (beta chain) is given with its context. Its antigen is unidentified. Treatment of the sample: 19 received Ad26.COV2.S at low or high dose, single or two shots; roughly five received placebo; per-sample allocation not given. All samples were drawn on day 63, counting from the first vaccine or placebo injection. This sample is drawn from a study of Ad26.COV2.S vaccination and SARS-CoV-2 variants. This CDR3 is built from 14 residues. Germline loops: CDR1 SGHRS, CDR2 YFSETQ. Deletions cut 3 bases from V and 5 bases from J, with 13 bases between. TCRdb keeps only in-frame clones here, not all; method: immunoSEQ multiplex PCR. The sample has about 680,000 clones; 80% to 90% are singletons. Overall study findings and caveats: People given the vaccine had a wider spike-specific TCR breadth than placebo recipients did.

The TCR originated in a person between 18 and 59 years old who received the Ad26.COV2.S COVID-19 vaccine or a placebo. Sequencing was performed on peripheral blood, taken in a trial of Ad26.COV2.S vaccine versus placebo. The rearrangement joins TRBV5-1 to TRBJ2-3; D is perhaps TRBD1 or TRBD2 (6 bases each). For the CDR3, the DNA is TGCGCCAGCAGCTCTACGGGGGCGAGAGATACGCAGTATTTT. It codes for CASSSTGARDTQYF.